These 3 T cell receptor beta chains share one sample of origin, sequenced in a study of cytomegalovirus exposure and HLA in healthy donors. Amplification used 60 Vbeta primers and 13 Jbeta primers. The method was immunoSEQ multiplex PCR; TCRdb's version includes in-frame clones alone and lacks a portion of them. The data contain 150,000 to 200,000 clones, 76% of them singletons. The sequencing input was PBMCs. All receptors derive from a man aged 18 to 29 in good health and CMV-seronegative.

This clone was found a few times. The chain carries TRBV6-6 and TRBJ1-4; D is undetermined. The CDR3 spans 14 residues. Trimming left V 5 bases short and J 0 bases short, with 7 bases between. Germline V lookup: CDR1 MNHNY, CDR2 SVGAGI (reference sequence). The CDR3 sequence is CASSTHATNEKLFF. The CDR3 bases are TGTGCCAGCAGTACACATGCAACTAATGAAAAACTGTTTTTT.

In this sample, this clone turned up a few times. This sequence joins TRBV6-5 and TRBJ2-1; the D gene is possibly TRBD1 (5 bases). Germline CDR1 MNHEY, CDR2 SVGAGI. The V end lost 6 bases, the J end lost 9 bases, and 12 bases lay between the germline ends. CDR3 size: 12 residues. CDR3 sequence: CASSQTVGEQFF. The CDR3 DNA reads TGTGCCAGCAGCCAGACAGTGGGTGAGCAGTTCTTC.

The chain is built from TRBV6-6 and TRBJ2-2; TRBD1 matches at 7 bases. This CDR3 region has 15 residues. Germline V gene lookup returns CDR1 MNHNY and CDR2 SVGAGI (reference sequence). The trim removed 6 bases at V and 4 bases at J, leaving 8 bases unmatched. The CDR3 nucleotides read TGTGCCAGCAGAGGGACAGCTGAACGCACCGGGGAGCTGTTTTTT. This translates into CASRGTAERTGELFF.